These 16 T cell receptor beta chains were all obtained from the same sample, sequenced in a study of beta chain features in type 1 diabetes. Isolated RNA was reverse transcribed in full, so expressed TCRB transcripts were sequenced. Repertoires were generated with immunoSEQ multiplex PCR, while TCRdb's copy carries only in-frame clones and drops some. Here the sample spans roughly 380,000 clones, around 20% being singletons. Material for sequencing was naive CD4+ T cells from blood. These receptors came from a woman aged 18 to 35 in good health.

The chain recombines TRBV29-1 with TRBJ2-7; maybe TRBD2 (7 bases). The V end was cut by 7 bases, the J end by 2 bases, with 21 bases between. The CDR3 totals 15 residues. Germline CDR1 SQVTM, CDR2 ANQGSEA. The CDR3 spells CSARGGHPRAYEQYF. CDR3 DNA: TGCAGCGCAAGGGGGGGGCACCCGAGGGCCTACGAGCAGTACTTC.

The chain has TRBV9 and TRBJ2-5; TRBD2 aligns across 11 bases. V gave up 4 bases and J gave up 2 bases; unmatched junction bases: 4. In germline, CDR1 is SGDLS, CDR2 YYNGEE. The CDR3 runs to 15 residues. CDR3 DNA sequence: TGTGCCAGCAGCAAGACTAGCGGGATTCAAGAGACCCAGTACTTC. It encodes CASSKTSGIQETQYF.

This clone has just a few counts. The chain links TRBV6-6 to TRBJ2-3, with D possibly being TRBD1 (5 bases). This CDR3 region has 13 residues. The V end lost 7 bases, the J end lost 0 bases, and 8 bases lay between the germline ends. Germline assignment: CDR1 MNHNY and CDR2 SVGAGI (reference sequence). CDR3 DNA: TGTGCCAGCACAGGGCGAAGCACAGATACGCAGTATTTT. Translating gives CASTGRSTDTQYF.

This chain uses TRBV25-1 with TRBJ2-5; D unclear. The CDR3 is made up of 13 amino acids. Trimming shortened V by 4 bases and J by 1 base, and 7 bases separated the two germline ends. CDR1 MGHDK and CDR2 SYGVNS come from the germline V gene. The CDR3 region is CASSAGGQETQYF. The CDR3 DNA reads TGTGCCAGCAGTGCCGGCGGCCAAGAGACCCAGTACTTC.

This clone was seen more than once but under ten times. J is TRBJ1-1 and V is TRBV28; unclear D gene. Germline V CDR1 and CDR2: MDHEN, SYDVKM. This CDR3 comprises 13 residues. The V gene lost 7 bases and the J gene lost 5 bases, with 14 bases spanning the gap. The CDR3 reads CASTLPLGTEAFF. The CDR3 DNA reads as TGTGCCAGCACCCTACCCCTCGGGACTGAAGCTTTCTTT.

This chain connects TRBV5-1 to TRBJ2-3; D possibly corresponds to TRBD1 (5 bases). Germline assignment: CDR1 SGHRS and CDR2 YFSETQ. The CDR3 is made up of 14 amino acids. Trimming took off 0 bases at V and 2 bases at J, with 7 bases between the two ends. The chain's CDR3 is CASSLGQFTDTQYF. The CDR3, as DNA: TGCGCCAGCAGCTTGGGACAGTTCACAGATACGCAGTATTTT.

Remarks on this clone: Other DNA sequences in this sample translate to the same CDR3. This chain joins TRBV4-1 and TRBJ2-5; D is unclear. Germline V gives CDR1 MGHRA, CDR2 YSYEKL. The CDR3 covers 13 residues. V was trimmed by 1 base and J by 5 bases, leaving 8 bases between them. CDR3 coding DNA: TGCGCCAGCAGCCAAGTGGCCGGGGAGACCCAGTACTTC. The encoded protein is CASSQVAGETQYF.

This sequence joins TRBV18 and TRBJ1-1; 7 bases are a match to TRBD1. CDR1 is KGHSH, CDR2 LQKENI, per germline. This CDR3 is 15 amino acids long. Trimming at V came to 2 bases and at J to 3 bases, leaving 6 bases not matched to a gene. This CDR3 reads CASSPKTGMDTEAFF. The CDR3 nucleotides read TGTGCCAGCTCACCAAAGACAGGGATGGACACTGAAGCTTTCTTT.

This clone was picked up a small number of times. This sequence joins TRBV4-1 and TRBJ1-6; tentatively, D is TRBD1 (5 bases). The germline V gene encodes CDR1 MGHRA and CDR2 YSYEKL. V lost 3 bases and J 6 bases, leaving 12 bases between the germline ends. The CDR3 contains 15 residues. The CDR3 sequence is CASSQTGLSNSPLHF. CDR3 sequence (DNA): TGCGCCAGCAGCCAGACGGGACTCTCTAATTCACCCCTCCACTTT.

V is TRBV13 and J is TRBJ2-7, with 14 nucleotides matching TRBD2. CDR3 size: 16 residues. J was trimmed by 0 bases and V by 5 bases; bases with no gene match: 3. The germline V gene has CDR1 PRHDT and CDR2 FYEKMQ (reference sequence). As DNA, the CDR3 is TGTGCCAGCAGCCGAGGGACTAGCGGGAGCTCCTACGAGCAGTACTTC. Its translation: CASSRGTSGSSYEQYF.

In this sample, this clone turned up a few times. Different DNA sequences within this sample yield the same CDR3. V is TRBV6-5 and J is TRBJ2-5, with D possibly TRBD2 on 5 matching bases. Trimming stripped 3 bases from V and 5 bases from J, with 13 bases between. CDR1 is MNHEY, CDR2 SVGAGI, per germline. The CDR3 runs 14 residues. CDR3 coding DNA: TGTGCCAGCAGTTATGACCGGGGTCGCGAGACCCAGTACTTC. It is translated as CASSYDRGRETQYF.

The CDR3 protein is CASSLVDSAETQYF. The CDR3 nucleotides are TGCGCCAGCAGCTTGGTCGACTCTGCGGAGACCCAGTACTTC. J is TRBJ2-5 and V is TRBV5-1; D gene uncertain. V was shortened by 0 bases and J by 5 bases, with 11 bases between the two germline ends. The germline V gene encodes CDR1 SGHRS and CDR2 YFSETQ. The CDR3 has 14 residues.

The genes are TRBV5-1 and TRBJ2-1; the match to TRBD2 covers 7 bases. The CDR3 runs to 15 residues. Germline loops: CDR1 SGHRS, CDR2 YFSETQ. V dropped 0 bases and J dropped 1; count of bases not matched to a gene: 1. The DNA of the CDR3 is TGCGCCAGCAGCTTGGTTAGCGGGTCCTACAATGAGCAGTTCTTC. Translating it yields CASSLVSGSYNEQFF.

This clone has a handful of counts. In nucleotides, the CDR3 is TGCGCCAGCAGCGTTGACAGGGTGGTTCGGCAGCCCCAGCATTTT. This gives the protein CASSVDRVVRQPQHF. V gene TRBV4-3 combines with J gene TRBJ1-5; 7 nucleotides line up with TRBD1. J was trimmed by 7 bases and V by 5 bases; bases with no gene match: 11. Germline values: CDR1 LGHNA, CDR2 YSLEER. CDR3 length equals 15 residues.

The chain has TRBV4-3 and TRBJ2-7, with 7 bases matching TRBD1. The junction had 11 bases not matched to a gene; V was cut back by 4 bases and J by 2 bases. CDR3 size: 16 residues. Germline CDR1 and CDR2: LGHNA and YSLEER. The CDR3 DNA follows: TGCGCCAGCAGCCGCCGTCTTGAGGGGGCCGCCTACGAGCAGTACTTC. The encoded protein is CASSRRLEGAAYEQYF.

This clone was seen a handful of times. The chain is built from TRBV30 and TRBJ2-7; TRBD2 agrees at 7 bases. V dropped 2 bases and J dropped 3; count of bases not matched to a gene: 4. Germline V lookup: CDR1 GTSNPN, CDR2 SVGIG (reference sequence). CDR3 size: 13 residues. The CDR3 bases are TGTGCCTGGAGTTTGCGGGGGAACTACGAGCAGTACTTC. This translates into CAWSLRGNYEQYF. Full variable domain (missing parts from reference TRBV30 and TRBJ2-7): SQTIHQWPATLVQPVGSPLSLECTVEGTSNPNLYWYRQAAGRGLQLLFYSVGIGQISSEVPQNLSASRPQDRQFILSSKKLLLSDSGFYLCAWSLRGNYEQYFGPGTRLTVT.